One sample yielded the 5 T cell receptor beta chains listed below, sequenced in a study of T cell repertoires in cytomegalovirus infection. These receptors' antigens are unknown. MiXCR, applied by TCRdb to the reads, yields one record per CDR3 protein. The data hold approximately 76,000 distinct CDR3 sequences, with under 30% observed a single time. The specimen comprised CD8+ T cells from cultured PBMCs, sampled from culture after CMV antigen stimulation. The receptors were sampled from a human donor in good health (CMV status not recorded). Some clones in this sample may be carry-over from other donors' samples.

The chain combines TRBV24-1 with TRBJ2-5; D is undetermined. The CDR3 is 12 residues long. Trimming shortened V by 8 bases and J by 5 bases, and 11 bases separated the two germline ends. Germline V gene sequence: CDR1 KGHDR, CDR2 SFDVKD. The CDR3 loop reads CATIWGRETQYF. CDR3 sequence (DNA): TGTGCCACCATCTGGGGTAGGGAGACCCAGTACTTC.

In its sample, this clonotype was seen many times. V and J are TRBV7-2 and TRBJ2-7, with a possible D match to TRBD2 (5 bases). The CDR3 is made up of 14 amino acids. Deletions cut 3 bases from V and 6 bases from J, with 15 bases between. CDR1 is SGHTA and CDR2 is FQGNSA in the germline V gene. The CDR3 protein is CASSFKPSLGEQYF. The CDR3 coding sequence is TGTGCCAGCAGCTTTAAGCCTAGCCTGGGCGAGCAGTACTTC.

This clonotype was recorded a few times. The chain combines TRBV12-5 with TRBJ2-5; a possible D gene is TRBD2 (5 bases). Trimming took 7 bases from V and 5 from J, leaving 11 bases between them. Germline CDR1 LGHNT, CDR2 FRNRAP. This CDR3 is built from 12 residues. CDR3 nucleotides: TGTGCTAGTGCCGTCGGGGAGGAGACCCAGTACTTC. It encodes CASAVGEETQYF.

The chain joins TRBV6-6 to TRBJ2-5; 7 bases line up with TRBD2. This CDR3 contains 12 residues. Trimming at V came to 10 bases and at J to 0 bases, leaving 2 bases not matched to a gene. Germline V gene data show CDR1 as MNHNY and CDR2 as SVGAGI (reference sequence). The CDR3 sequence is CATAGDQETQYF. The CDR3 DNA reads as TGTGCCACCGCGGGAGACCAAGAGACCCAGTACTTC.

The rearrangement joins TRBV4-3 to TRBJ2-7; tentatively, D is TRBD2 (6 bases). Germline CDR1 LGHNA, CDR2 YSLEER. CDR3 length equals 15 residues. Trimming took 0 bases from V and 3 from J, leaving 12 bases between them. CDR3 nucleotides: TGCGCCAGCAGCCAAGATCGGGAGACAGTCTACGAGCAGTACTTC. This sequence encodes CASSQDRETVYEQYF.